This TCR beta chain was identified in a study of blood T cell repertoires in COVID-19 (TCRdb year 2020). Background for the entire study: The collaborator samples originated in the United States, Italy and Spain and spanned the acute and convalescent phases of COVID-19. The prospective study material was composed of cDNA or gDNA derived from T cells, B-cell-depleted T cells, or PBMCs. Deeply sampled blood TCRbeta repertoires from subjects exposed to, actively infected with, or recovered from COVID-19 were included in the dataset. The repertoires were released in a freely available public database intended as a resource for research on the immune response to SARS-CoV-2. Samples were obtained from the ongoing ImmuneRACE study (first 160 participants) and from 1,000 to 1,500 subjects provided by 6 global collaborators. Nearly every sample came with metadata listing a de-identified subject ID, COVID-19 status, age in years and sex. Where available, HLA class I and class II types were taken from metadata supplied by the sample provider and were not determined by assay-based typing.

Points on this clone: This receptor's antigen is unknown. No base quality values were provided; no much bigger clone lies one nucleotide off.

The full study reports these points: The quantity of clinical and demographic metadata differed by source and by participant and was supplied without curation.

Each collaborating institution followed its own protocols to collect whole blood in K2EDTA tubes. For TCRbeta analysis, collaborator samples were shipped as frozen whole blood, as isolated PBMCs, or as DNA extracted from either sample type. Relative to germline, V is 0 bases shorter and J is 1 base shorter, with 10 bases between their ends. The cysteine opens and the phenylalanine closes a CDR3 of 17 amino acids. Only CDR3 DNA is held: 51 bases, read in frame from base 1. CDR1 and CDR2, looked up from the germline V gene, are SGHVS and FQNEAQ. The immunoSEQ Assay, a bias-controlled multiplex PCR, was used to amplify TCRbeta CDR3 regions from genomic DNA. Processing in the source paper ran as follows. The number of nucleated cells in each sample was estimated from the amplification of reference gene primers within the assay. To quantify the absolute abundance of each unique TCRbeta CDR3 rearrangement, sequence reads were collapsed and filtered. For each sample, productive Simpson clonality was calculated by taking the square root of Simpson's diversity index across productive rearrangements. TCRdb provides this immuneACCESS table in a form limited to in-frame rearrangements. Some clones are lacking; in checked studies, under half of them reflect an unresolved V gene, and why the rest are absent is not known. The D gene and trimming were derived from the DNA, and the V and J assignments and clone size from that table. Present in this sample are around 120,000 clones, around 76% of which were seen just once. Under 3% of the sample belongs to the ten largest clones.

The sample comprised peripheral blood. The chain uses TRBV7-8 and TRBJ1-6; the best D guess is TRBD1, with 5 bases matching. This TCR was recovered from a man between 65 and 80 years old with acute or convalescent COVID-19. The CDR3 in this case is CASSLAQGASYNSPLHF. The nucleotides are TGTGCCAGCAGCTTAGCGCAAGGGGCATCCTATAATTCACCCCTCCACTTT.